The present entry profiles one T cell receptor (beta chain) with its context. Measured with immunoSEQ multiplex PCR; TCRdb has only the in-frame clones, and not every one. The repertoire holds 35,000 to 45,000 clones, roughly nine tenths seen once, with around 0.78% in the top ten. The data were taken from a study of T cell changes during pregnancy in multiple sclerosis. CDR1 is SGHTA and CDR2 is FQGNSA in the germline V gene. The V segment lost 6 bases and the J segment 3 bases; nucleotides outside the gene matches: 11. This CDR3 is 16 amino acids long. The clonotype comes from a female donor with multiple sclerosis, enrolled in a pregnancy study. The sample consisted of CD4+ T cells from peripheral blood mononuclear cells, taken before pregnancy. V gene TRBV7-2 combines with J gene TRBJ1-1; 9 nucleotides line up with TRBD1. The CDR3 DNA follows: TGTGCCAGCAGTCGCCGCCCGGGACAGGGACACACTGAAGCTTTCTTT. Its protein product is CASSRRPGQGHTEAFF.